This entry lists 18 T cell receptor beta chains sequenced from one sample in a study of blood T cell repertoires in COVID-19. The protocol was immunoSEQ multiplex PCR, while the TCRdb copy is restricted to in-frame clones and leaves out a portion. The table lists about 160,000 clones, around 84% of them singletons. Sequencing was done on a sample of peripheral blood. These receptors were taken from a human donor with acute or convalescent COVID-19. The donor label of this sample is uncertain.

The chain uses TRBV6-5 and TRBJ1-2; 10 bases are a match to TRBD1. Germline CDR1 and CDR2: MNHEY and SVGAGI. J was trimmed by 5 bases and V by 6 bases; bases with no gene match: 9. The CDR3 has 15 residues. The CDR3 sequence: CASRADRGIRYGYTF. For the CDR3, the DNA is TGTGCCAGCAGAGCGGACAGGGGGATACGTTATGGCTACACCTTC.

This clone came up a few times. This rearrangement joins TRBV27 to TRBJ1-2, with unresolved D. Germline-derived CDR1 and CDR2 are MNHEY and SMNVEV (reference sequence). Trimming took off 6 bases at V and 4 bases at J, with 12 bases between the two ends. This CDR3 comprises 13 residues. The CDR3 here is CASSPSVIYGYTF. CDR3 sequence (DNA): TGTGCCAGCAGCCCCAGCGTGATCTATGGCTACACCTTC.

The chain joins TRBV7-2 to TRBJ1-1; possibly TRBD1 for D (6 bases). V lost 3 bases and J 11 bases, leaving 13 bases between the germline ends. The CDR3 is 12 residues long. The germline gives CDR1 SGHTA, CDR2 FQGNSA. The CDR3 nucleotides are TGTGCCAGCAGCTTGGACAGCTCCATGGCTTTCTTT. Amino acid sequence: CASSLDSSMAFF.

The V gene is TRBV9, the J gene TRBJ1-2, with a possible D match to TRBD1 (6 bases). Germline V gives CDR1 SGDLS, CDR2 YYNGEE. The CDR3 sequence is 15 residues long. Trimming cost V 3 bases and J 5 bases, with 17 bases left between them. The CDR3 DNA is TGTGCCAGCAGCGCAAGTACCGGGACACAGTATGGCTACACCTTC. Protein: CASSASTGTQYGYTF. The full variable domain, completed using reference TRBV9 and TRBJ1-2, is DSGVTQTPKHLITATGQRVTLRCSPRSGDLSVYWYQQSLDQGLQFLIQYYNGEERAKGNILERFSAQQFPDLHSELNLSSLELGDSALYFCASSASTGTQYGYTFGSGTRLTVV.

This rearrangement joins TRBV4-1 to TRBJ1-4, with 8 positions matching TRBD1. Germline CDR1 and CDR2: MGHRA and YSYEKL. CDR3 length: 15 amino acids. With V trimmed by 0 bases and J by 7 bases, 4 bases remained unmatched. The CDR3 DNA sequence: TGCGCCAGCAGCCAAGACAGGGGGCGGAGTGAAAAACTGTTTTTT. It yields the protein CASSQDRGRSEKLFF.

The chain joins TRBV19 to TRBJ1-1; TRBD1 is a possible D gene (6 bases). Germline V lookup: CDR1 LNHDA, CDR2 SQIVND (reference sequence). The CDR3 is 14 amino acids. V was cut by 3 bases and J by 1 base, with 9 bases left in between. The CDR3 is CASSIRRGNTEAFF. In nucleotides, the CDR3 is TGTGCCAGTAGTATCCGCAGGGGGAACACTGAAGCTTTCTTT. Full variable domain (remainder filled in from reference TRBV19 and TRBJ1-1): DGGITQSPKYLFRKEGQNVTLSCEQNLNHDAMYWYRQDPGQGLRLIYYSQIVNDFQKGDIAEGYSVSREKKESFPLTVTSAQKNPTAFYLCASSIRRGNTEAFFGQGTRLTVV.

The chain recombines TRBV10-3 with TRBJ1-2; 9 bases are shared with TRBD1. Per germline, CDR1 ENHRY and CDR2 SYGVKD. With V trimmed by 2 bases and J by 8 bases, 9 bases remained unmatched. The CDR3 covers 15 residues. CDR3 DNA sequence: TGTGCCATCAGTGAGCTAAATACAGGGGGCGCCGGCTACACCTTC. Translated: CAISELNTGGAGYTF.

The V gene is TRBV7-9, the J gene TRBJ1-2; D possibly corresponds to TRBD1 (6 bases). Germline values: CDR1 SEHNR, CDR2 FQNEAQ (reference sequence). V was clipped by 5 bases and J by 4 bases, with 11 bases between them. CDR3 length: 13 amino acids. The CDR3 protein is CASSLGQPYGYTF. The DNA for the CDR3 is TGTGCCAGCAGCCTCGGACAGCCCTATGGCTACACCTTC.

The V and J genes are TRBV7-8 and TRBJ1-3; TRBD1 matches 7 bases. Per germline, CDR1 SGHVS and CDR2 FQNEAQ. CDR3 length: 14 residues. Trimming took 2 bases from V and 3 from J; bases not matched to a gene: 1. The CDR3: CASSLQGGGNTIYF. The DNA for the CDR3 is TGTGCCAGCAGCTTACAGGGGGGTGGAAACACCATATATTTT.

This rearrangement joins TRBV7-6 to TRBJ2-7, with D perhaps matching TRBD1 (5 bases). The ends were cut back, 6 bases at V and 2 bases at J, with 14 bases in the middle. CDR1 and CDR2 (germline): SGHVS, FNYEAQ. CDR3 length equals 14 residues. CDR3 nucleotides: TGTGCCAGCAGTCCTCAGGGTTTCGCCTACGAGCAGTACTTC. Its translation is CASSPQGFAYEQYF.

The sample holds a few counts of this clone. The chain employs TRBV19 and TRBJ2-2, with 7 bases matching TRBD1. With 3 bases clipped from V and 1 base from J, the junction kept 5 bases outside the gene matches. From germline, CDR1 is LNHDA and CDR2 SQIVND (reference sequence). The CDR3 totals 16 residues. The CDR3 nucleotides are TGTGCCAGTAGTATGAGGGGGCGCGGGAACACCGGGGAGCTGTTTTTT. Translating it yields CASSMRGRGNTGELFF.

The table lists this clone with a count of one. The chain links TRBV7-2 to TRBJ1-6; 7 bases agree with TRBD1. This CDR3 is 16 amino acids long. Trimming took 0 bases from V and 4 from J; bases not matched to a gene: 3. The germline V gene encodes CDR1 SGHTA and CDR2 FQGNSA. CDR3 coding DNA: TGTGCCAGCAGCTTAGCAAGCAGGGGGTATAATTCACCCCTCCACTTT. This gives the protein CASSLASRGYNSPLHF.

This sequence joins TRBV7-2 and TRBJ1-5, with D possibly TRBD1 on 5 matching bases. CDR1 is SGHTA and CDR2 is FQGNSA in the germline V gene. This CDR3 comprises 16 residues. V lost 4 bases to trimming and J lost 4 bases, with 17 bases between them. CDR3 loop: CASSSHGGGINQPQHF. CDR3 nucleotides: TGTGCCAGCAGCTCCCACGGGGGGGGAATTAATCAGCCCCAGCATTTT.

V is TRBV5-1 and J is TRBJ2-1; 9 nucleotides line up with TRBD2. Germline trimming cut 0 bases from V and 5 bases from J; bases unmatched to any gene: 9. This CDR3 is 17 amino acids long. Germline-derived CDR1 and CDR2 are SGHRS and YFSETQ. The DNA for the CDR3 is TGCGCCAGCAGCTTGGTGGTCCGCGGGGGGGCCGACAATGAGCAGTTCTTC. Translation gives CASSLVVRGGADNEQFF.

This clone was recorded once. The CDR3 DNA reads TGTGCCAGCAGTTCGAAACAGGGTTCAGATACGCAGTATTTT. This encodes CASSSKQGSDTQYF. This sequence joins TRBV5-4 and TRBJ2-3; D is perhaps TRBD1 (6 bases). CDR1 is SGHNT and CDR2 is YYREEE in the germline V gene (reference sequence). The CDR3 contains 14 residues. V was shortened by 5 bases and J by 4 bases, with 14 bases between the two germline ends.

This chain connects TRBV18 to TRBJ1-5; unclear D gene. CDR3 length equals 16 residues. Germline CDR1 is KGHSH and CDR2 is LQKENI. The V end was cut by 3 bases, the J end by 0 bases, with 12 bases between. CDR3 residues: CASSPAGTHSNQPQHF. As DNA, the CDR3 is TGTGCCAGCTCACCCGCAGGAACCCATAGCAATCAGCCCCAGCATTTT.

This sequence joins TRBV15 and TRBJ1-6, with D hard to call. Germline V gives CDR1 LNHNV, CDR2 YYDKDF (reference sequence). Trimming pared 6 bases from V and 0 bases from J, leaving 15 bases between. The CDR3 is made up of 17 amino acids. The CDR3, as DNA: TGTGCCACCAGGTTTCGCAGGCTGAGCTCCTATAATTCACCCCTCCACTTT. Residues: CATRFRRLSSYNSPLHF.

This rearrangement joins TRBV18 to TRBJ2-3, with a possible D match to TRBD2 (6 bases). The V and J ends lost 5 bases and 7 bases respectively, with 13 bases between them. Germline assignment: CDR1 KGHSH and CDR2 LQKENI. CDR3 size: 13 residues. Here the CDR3 DNA reads TGTGCCAGCTCAGTCTCTAGCGAGAATACGCAGTATTTT. Translated, it gives CASSVSSENTQYF.